This TCR beta chain stems from a study of T cell responses to AZD1222 COVID-19 vaccine (dated by TCRdb to 2020 to 2022). Describing the broader study: Because spike-specific TCR depth and breadth did not differ between the two schedules, AZD1222 recipients who got a second dose at roughly 4 weeks were pooled with those who got a second dose at roughly 12 weeks. A total of 233 trial participants underwent TCR sequencing, of whom 200 to 220 received two doses of AZD1222 and about 25 received two doses of the MenACWY control vaccine. Trial participants were enrolled by age into 18-55, 56-69 and 70-plus year subgroups, with about 150, 28 and 57 TCR-sequenced participants respectively. Broader findings and caveats from the paper: Reportedly, close to half of the unique spike-specific TCRs recognized epitopes lying outside the regions that are mutated in the B.1.351 and B.1.1.7 variants. The vaccine-associated CD4 TCRs covered the entire spike protein, and the dominant responses fell in regions 160-218 and 743-854. No day 14 peak-response samples were available, so repertoires were characterized only after the peak T cell response. In the small 56-69-year group, the increase in depth fell short of significance, most likely because of low power. Participants were mostly white British, with more females than males. The authors suggested clonal diversity may have been underestimated. Spike-specific TCR breadth and depth rose significantly after two AZD1222 doses compared with day 0 and with MenACWY recipients. Only six or seven AZD1222 recipients were SARS-CoV-2 seropositive at baseline, limiting conclusions about previously exposed vaccinees.

In light of the paper, this sample's time point label describes: baseline before first vaccination. Vaccinee samples were obtained from the UK trials COV001 and COV002, which included a single-blind randomized controlled phase 2/3 trial of AZD1222 (ChAdOx1 nCoV-19) in healthy adults. For TCRbeta chain sequencing, PBMC samples from trial participants were taken at day 0 and at day 28 after the second dose. CDR1 SQVTM and CDR2 ANQGSEA were looked up in the germline V gene. V is reduced by 8 bases and J by 4 bases, leaving a spacing of 11 bases between them. The CDR3 holds 11 amino acids from the cysteine to the phenylalanine. Only the CDR3 part of the read is kept: 33 bases, read in frame from the first base. For this clone: Which antigen it targets is not known. The record has no base qualities; no much larger clone is one base away.

The CDR3 regions of human TCRbeta chains were analyzed by immunosequencing. Regarding the original processing steps: TCRs in the repertoires were matched against a reference library of SARS-CoV-2-specific TCRs that had been generated with the MIRA antigen-specificity platform. Breadth was defined as the fraction of unique TCRs that were SARS-CoV-2-associated, and depth was defined as the fraction of total T cells that were SARS-CoV-2-associated. Using the MIRA data, every spike-specific TCR was mapped to the spike region that the TCR reacted to and assigned to either a CD4 or a CD8 class. Log10-transformed breadth and depth values were compared by one-way ANOVA with Sidak's multiple comparisons tests. TCRdb took over this immuneACCESS table, retaining in-frame rearrangements with V and J assigned. Such tables are incomplete; in checked studies, under half of the missing clones stem from an unresolved V gene, and the remainder is unexplained. V, J and clone size derive from that table, while D and trimming were established from the DNA sequence. This sample lists 130,000 to 150,000 clones; more than 75% were detected once. 5.2% of the sample lies in the top ten.

This TCR derives from an adult in good health. The sequence links TRBV29-1 to TRBJ1-1, with no confidently assigned D gene. The material was peripheral blood, obtained on day 0 of AZD1222 vaccination. The DNA is as follows: TGCAGCACATTGCTGGGCACTGAAGCTTTCTTT. This gives the protein CSTLLGTEAFF. The entire variable domain, with the stretches around the CDR3 drawn from the reference TRBV29-1 and TRBJ1-1 proteins, is SAVISQKPSRDICQRGTSLTIQCQVDSQVTMMFWYRQQPGQSLTLIATANQGSEATYESGFVIDKFPISRPNLTFSTLTVSNMSPEDSSIYLCSTLLGTEAFFGQGTRLTVV.